The 15 T cell receptor beta chains below all came from one sample that was sequenced in a study of cytomegalovirus exposure and HLA in healthy donors. The PCR used 60 Vbeta and 13 Jbeta primers. This table comes from immunoSEQ multiplex PCR, and its TCRdb copy is limited to in-frame clones, with some not included. The sample has 200,000 to 250,000 clones, around 80% seen once. Sequencing input: PBMCs. These receptors originate from a boy under 18 in good health and CMV-seronegative.

The chain has TRBV30 and TRBJ2-1; no clear D gene. Germline CDR1 reads GTSNPN; CDR2 reads SVGIG (reference sequence). The CDR3 is made up of 14 amino acids. Trimming pared 1 base from V and 0 bases from J, leaving 7 bases between. In nucleotides, the CDR3 is TGTGCCTGGAGTGAGCTTAGCTCCTACAATGAGCAGTTCTTC. Residues: CAWSELSSYNEQFF.

The genes are TRBV6-1 and TRBJ1-1; 11 nucleotides line up with TRBD1. The CDR3 spans 13 residues. Germline V gene data show CDR1 as MNHNS and CDR2 as SASEGT. J gave up 3 bases and V 6 bases, and 0 bases lay outside the gene matches. CDR3 nucleotides: TGTGCCAGCAGGGGACAGGGGGACACTGAAGCTTTCTTT. Its translation is CASRGQGDTEAFF.

This clone appeared a few times. The rearrangement links TRBV4-1 to TRBJ2-1; the D gene is possibly TRBD2 (7 bases). V dropped 8 bases and J dropped 8 bases, with 13 bases sitting between them. CDR1 and CDR2 from the germline V gene are MGHRA and YSYEKL. The CDR3 totals 12 residues. CDR3 bases: TGCGCCAGCGCGGGGGCGGCGGATGAGCAGTTCTTC. Its protein is CASAGAADEQFF.

The rearrangement joins TRBV11-2 to TRBJ2-2, with TRBD2 as a possible D gene (6 bases). V was pared by 3 bases and J by 1 base, with 9 bases between. This CDR3 region has 15 residues. Per the germline V gene, CDR1 is SGHAT and CDR2 is FQNNGV. The CDR3 reads CASSLRGVNTGELFF. CDR3 in DNA: TGTGCCAGCAGCTTGCGGGGCGTGAACACCGGGGAGCTGTTTTTT.

This clone was picked up one time. The chain is built from TRBV6-5 and TRBJ1-1, with D uncertain. Germline values: CDR1 MNHEY, CDR2 SVGAGI. V was pared by 5 bases and J by 3 bases, with 10 bases between. The CDR3 contains 13 residues. The CDR3 bases are TGTGCCAGCAGTCGACAACTCTACACTGAAGCTTTCTTT. Translation: CASSRQLYTEAFF.

This sequence joins TRBV9 and TRBJ1-2; weak D call: TRBD1 (6 bases). CDR3 length: 18 residues. The V gene's germline CDR1 is SGDLS and CDR2 YYNGEE. Deletions cut 1 base from V and 3 bases from J, with 22 bases between. Here the CDR3 reads CASSVPHSTVKGDYGYTF. The CDR3 DNA reads TGTGCCAGCAGCGTACCCCACTCGACAGTTAAGGGGGACTATGGCTACACCTTC.

The V and J genes are TRBV7-3 and TRBJ2-3; TRBD2 matches 11 bases. The J segment lost 6 bases and the V segment lost 7 bases, leaving 3 bases of the junction unmatched. Germline V gene data show CDR1 as SGHTA and CDR2 as FQGTGA. This CDR3 is built from 13 residues. The CDR3 here is CASTLAGGDTQYF. The CDR3 nucleotides read TGTGCCAGCACCCTAGCGGGGGGTGATACGCAGTATTTT. The variable domain in full, with the rest retrieved from reference TRBV7-3 and TRBJ2-3, is GAGVSQTPSNKVTEKGKYVELRCDPISGHTALYWYRQSLGQGPEFLIYFQGTGAADDSGLPNDRFFAVRPEGSVSTLKIQRTERGDSAVYLCASTLAGGDTQYFGPGTRLTVL.

V and J are TRBV9 and TRBJ2-2, with D maybe TRBD1 (5 bases). In germline, CDR1 is SGDLS, CDR2 YYNGEE. The CDR3 has 15 amino acids. V lost 3 bases and J lost 8, with 17 bases in between. The CDR3 region has the DNA TGTGCCAGCAGCGCCAGGACACCCAGAACGGGGGAGCTGTTTTTT. Residues: CASSARTPRTGELFF.

The sample holds one count of this clone. J is TRBJ2-7 and V is TRBV11-3; possible D gene TRBD2, 6 bases. Germline V gene lookup returns CDR1 SGHNT and CDR2 YENEEA. V gave up 4 bases and J gave up 1 base, with 11 bases separating them. CDR3 length: 14 residues. DNA for the CDR3: TGTGCCAGCAGCTCAATGGGGACTTCCTACGAGCAGTACTTC. Encoded protein: CASSSMGTSYEQYF.

In this sample, this clone turned up once. The rearrangement uses TRBV18 and TRBJ1-1; 7 nucleotides match TRBD1. Germline assignment: CDR1 KGHSH and CDR2 LQKENI. After removal of 1 base from V and 0 bases from J, the junction contained 8 bases not matched to a gene. The CDR3 totals 17 residues. The DNA of the CDR3 is TGTGCCAGCTCACCACTTATCACAGGGGCCATGAACACTGAAGCTTTCTTT. Its translation: CASSPLITGAMNTEAFF.

This chain joins TRBV10-3 and TRBJ2-5; 10 nucleotides agree with TRBD2. Germline CDR1 reads ENHRY; CDR2 reads SYGVKD. This CDR3 is built from 14 residues. The V and J ends lost 6 bases and 3 bases, in that order; junction bases with no gene match: 4. CDR3 in DNA: TGTGCCATCAGCTTAGCGGGGGGTGAAGAGACCCAGTACTTC. Translating gives CAISLAGGEETQYF.

The chain has TRBV9 and TRBJ2-5, with 10 bases fitting TRBD2. Trimming cost V 3 bases and J 5 bases; bases outside gene matches: 7. Germline assignment: CDR1 SGDLS and CDR2 YYNGEE. This CDR3 has 15 residues. CDR3 region: CASSATGTSVETQYF. DNA of the CDR3: TGTGCCAGCAGCGCTACCGGGACTAGCGTTGAGACCCAGTACTTC.

The chain links TRBV30 to TRBJ1-2, with 7 bases lining up with TRBD1. The trim removed 4 bases at V and 8 bases at J, leaving 7 bases unmatched. Per the germline V gene, CDR1 is GTSNPN and CDR2 is SVGIG (reference sequence). The length of the CDR3 is 12 residues. DNA for the CDR3: TGTGCCTGGAACGGGGACAGAAGAGGCTACACCTTC. Amino acid sequence: CAWNGDRRGYTF.

There are a few counts of this clone. The rearrangement uses TRBV11-3 and TRBJ2-1; 9 positions match TRBD1. CDR3 length equals 18 residues. From germline, CDR1 is SGHNT and CDR2 YENEEA. The trim removed 2 bases at V and 8 bases at J, leaving 16 bases unmatched. This CDR3 reads CASSLPKPGTGFRDEQFF. CDR3 DNA: TGTGCCAGCAGCTTACCCAAACCCGGGACAGGGTTTCGGGATGAGCAGTTCTTC.

The chain recombines TRBV9 with TRBJ2-7; 8 nucleotides match TRBD2. The CDR3 spans 12 residues. J lost 7 bases, V lost 4 bases, and 4 bases had no gene match. Germline-derived CDR1 and CDR2 are SGDLS and YYNGEE. The CDR3, as DNA: TGTGCCAGCAGCCGGGGGGGAAAAGAGCAGTACTTC. This encodes CASSRGGKEQYF.